This TCR beta chain was obtained from a study of T cell repertoires in ileal Crohn's disease. At the level of the study: Median disease duration was around eight years; less than 45% smoked at surgery.

This CDR3 has 21 amino acids. Unmatched junction bases numbered 23, after V lost 3 bases and J lost 3 bases. Germline V CDR1 and CDR2: SGHRS, YFSETQ. Libraries were prepared by immunoSEQ multiplex PCR; TCRdb keeps only in-frame clonotypes and omits some of them. The repertoire consists of approximately 13,000 clones, with over 60% occurring once and the leading ten covering roughly 4%. The chain recombines TRBV5-1 with TRBJ2-7, with 11 positions matching TRBD2. The TCR comes from an adult with Crohn's disease. Source material: ileal tissue. CDR3 in amino acids: CASSYSSPRLAGPLTIYEQYF. CDR3 nucleotides: TGCGCCAGCAGCTATTCATCGCCGAGACTAGCGGGGCCACTAACCATCTACGAGCAGTACTTC. Looking up the rest from reference TRBV5-1 and TRBJ2-7 gives the full variable domain: KAGVTQTPRYLIKTRGQQVTLSCSPISGHRSVSWYQQTPGQGLQFLFEYFSETQRNKGNFPGRFSGRQFSNSRSEMNVSTLELGDSALYLCASSYSSPRLAGPLTIYEQYFGPGTRLTVT.